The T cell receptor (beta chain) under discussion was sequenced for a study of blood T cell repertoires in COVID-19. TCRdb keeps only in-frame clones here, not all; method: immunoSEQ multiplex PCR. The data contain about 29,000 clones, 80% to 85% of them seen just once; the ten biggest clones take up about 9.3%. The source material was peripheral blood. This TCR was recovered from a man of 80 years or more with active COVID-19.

In DNA form, the CDR3 reads TGCGCCAGCAGCCAATCCGGGACTAGCGGGGAGACCCAGTACTTC. Encoded protein: CASSQSGTSGETQYF. The chain is built from TRBV4-1 and TRBJ2-5; TRBD2 aligns across 12 bases. V lost 2 bases, J lost 5 bases, and 3 bases stayed unmatched. CDR1 MGHRA and CDR2 YSYEKL come from the germline V gene. The CDR3 spans 15 residues.